Sequencing of this T cell receptor beta chain was carried out in a study of blood T cells in healthy people across ages. Using a J-beta primer mix together with a sample-barcoded 5' primer, a second PCR was run for roughly 6 to 11 cycles. Each CDR3 protein gets one entry after TCRdb re-called the 5' RACE reads with MiXCR. Of 650,000 to 1,000,000 distinct CDR3 sequences detected, approximately 35% appear once; the ten largest clones hold about an eighth. The amount of total RNA extracted per sample was at least 5.5 micrograms. This CDR3 is built from 15 residues. With V trimmed by 3 bases and J by 4 bases, 8 bases remained unmatched. Germline values: CDR1 SGHTA, CDR2 FQGNSA. This clonotype was observed at least ten times. The antigen is not known. Broader study findings: Diversity was higher, and naive CD4+ cells more numerous, in long-lived donors than in aged donors.

This receptor was identified in a man aged 18 to 35 in good health. The chain employs TRBV7-2 and TRBJ2-5, with 7 bases aligning to TRBD2. The sample comprised blood. This chain's CDR3 is CASSFPTSMRETQYF. The CDR3 nucleotides are TGTGCCAGCAGCTTTCCGACTAGCATGAGAGAGACCCAGTACTTC.